These T cell receptor beta chains were read from a single sample in a study of blood T cell repertoires in COVID-19. The table came from immunoSEQ multiplex PCR; TCRdb's copy has only in-frame clones and leaves some out. The data show around 380,000 clones, around 87% seen once. The sequenced sample was PBMCs or T cells enriched from blood (not recorded which). The receptor set was obtained from a man younger than 40 who had recovered from COVID-19. CDR3s leave out the opening cysteine and the closing phenylalanine or tryptophan. The order of the fields is V gene, J gene, CDR3 protein.

V gene: TRBV9; J gene: TRBJ1-3; CDR3 protein: ASSASVANSGNTIY
V gene: TRBV7-9; J gene: TRBJ1-5; CDR3 protein: ASSLGTEVDGPQH
V gene: TRBV7-2; J gene: TRBJ2-7; CDR3 protein: ASSRGLYEQY
V gene: TRBV25-1; J gene: TRBJ2-1; CDR3 protein: ASSEWEGTPDEQF
V gene: TRBV7-9; J gene: TRBJ2-3; CDR3 protein: ASSSQVGLTSTDTQY
V gene: TRBV18; J gene: TRBJ1-1; CDR3 protein: ASSDKNTEAF
V gene: TRBV18; J gene: TRBJ1-3; CDR3 protein: ASSLGSSLLSGDTIY
V gene: TRBV10-3; J gene: TRBJ1-1; CDR3 protein: AISEGTVLNTEAF
V gene: TRBV10-3; J gene: TRBJ2-2; CDR3 protein: AIGRGTGGPGELF
V gene: TRBV12-3/TRBV12-4; J gene: TRBJ2-7; CDR3 protein: ASSFGTPDEQY
V gene: TRBV27; J gene: TRBJ2-7; CDR3 protein: ASSSGGEQY
V gene: TRBV6-2/TRBV6-3; J gene: TRBJ1-2; CDR3 protein: ASSYRMGQSNGYT
V gene: TRBV27; J gene: TRBJ2-1; CDR3 protein: ASTTGTSVLEQF
V gene: TRBV7-9; J gene: TRBJ1-3; CDR3 protein: ASSHEGSSGNTIY
V gene: TRBV9; J gene: TRBJ2-2; CDR3 protein: ASSVAGGVTGELF
V gene: TRBV30; J gene: TRBJ2-7; CDR3 protein: AGYRQGMPPYEQY
V gene: TRBV30; J gene: TRBJ1-5; CDR3 protein: AAPGRGPQPQH
V gene: TRBV16; J gene: TRBJ2-5; CDR3 protein: ASSQSSPGGYQTQY
V gene: TRBV12-5; J gene: TRBJ2-3; CDR3 protein: ASGFLGADTQY
V gene: TRBV6-5; J gene: TRBJ1-1; CDR3 protein: ASGYTEAF
V gene: TRBV5-1; J gene: TRBJ2-3; CDR3 protein: ASSPGTSGGRYTDTQY
V gene: TRBV3-1/TRBV3-2; J gene: TRBJ1-2; CDR3 protein: ASSQAQGPFWGYT
V gene: TRBV6-5; J gene: TRBJ1-6; CDR3 protein: ASSRQGRSSPLH
V gene: TRBV10-2; J gene: TRBJ1-5; CDR3 protein: ASSAPGVRNQPQH
V gene: TRBV11-3; J gene: TRBJ2-2; CDR3 protein: ASSFRQANTGELF
V gene: TRBV6-2/TRBV6-3; J gene: TRBJ2-1; CDR3 protein: ASSPGTGDYNEQF
V gene: TRBV5-1; J gene: TRBJ2-1; CDR3 protein: ASSDLGQGRYSEQF
V gene: TRBV29-1; J gene: TRBJ1-5; CDR3 protein: SVETGGNQPQH
V gene: TRBV27; J gene: TRBJ1-6; CDR3 protein: ASSLRPARSSYNSPLH
V gene: TRBV7-3; J gene: TRBJ1-1; CDR3 protein: ASSLDRAMNTEAF
V gene: TRBV30; J gene: TRBJ1-6; CDR3 protein: AWVMEGLEAPLH
V gene: TRBV27; J gene: TRBJ1-2; CDR3 protein: ASSPRWGDYGYT
V gene: TRBV6-5; J gene: TRBJ2-3; CDR3 protein: ASSSFGGAQDTQY
V gene: TRBV7-2; J gene: TRBJ1-6; CDR3 protein: ASSSTYNSPLH
V gene: TRBV10-3; J gene: TRBJ2-3; CDR3 protein: AISEALLASTDTQY